This entry lists 14 T cell receptor beta chains sequenced from one sample in a study of T cells in tumors after PD-1 blockade. This table comes from immunoSEQ multiplex PCR, and its TCRdb copy is limited to in-frame clones, with some not included. The sample includes several thousand clones, roughly three fifths of them seen just once. Here the sequenced sample was tumor tissue, taken after anti-PD-1 treatment. The origin of the receptors is a human donor with basal cell carcinoma.

This clone was counted a single time. This chain links TRBV6-5 with TRBJ1-5, with D uncertain. In germline, CDR1 is MNHEY, CDR2 SVGAGI. Deletions cut 4 bases from V and 6 bases from J, with 10 bases between. The CDR3 consists of 13 residues. The CDR3 sequence: CASSSSGSQPQHF. As DNA, the CDR3 is TGTGCCAGCAGTTCCTCGGGGAGTCAGCCCCAGCATTTT.

This chain uses TRBV29-1 with TRBJ1-5; unclear D gene. Germline CDR1 reads SQVTM; CDR2 reads ANQGSEA. The CDR3 is made up of 12 amino acids. Trimming took off 4 bases at V and 6 bases at J, with 10 bases between the two ends. As DNA, the CDR3 is TGCAGCGTTGGAGGGATCGGTCAGCCCCAGCATTTT. It is translated as CSVGGIGQPQHF.

V usage is TRBV6-6 and J usage is TRBJ2-2; 7 bases fit TRBD1. CDR1 and CDR2 (germline): MNHNY, SVGAGI (reference sequence). With 7 bases clipped from V and 4 bases from J, the junction kept 6 bases outside the gene matches. The CDR3 sequence is 14 residues long. The CDR3 DNA is TGTGCCAGCACGAAGGCAGGGGGCACCGGGGAGCTGTTTTTT. Protein: CASTKAGGTGELFF.

This chain uses TRBV14 with TRBJ1-1, with 8 bases aligning to TRBD1. The germline gives CDR1 SGHDN, CDR2 FVKESK. The ends lost 4 bases at V and 4 bases at J; junction bases unmatched: 8. CDR3 length equals 15 residues. Written as DNA, the CDR3 is TGTGCCAGCAGCCCAACCAGGACAGGGTCCACTGAAGCTTTCTTT. Encoded protein: CASSPTRTGSTEAFF.

The CDR3 nucleotides are TGCGCCAGCAGGACTAGCGGGGGGCCCACAGATACGCAGTATTTT. Protein sequence: CASRTSGGPTDTQYF. J is TRBJ2-3 and V is TRBV5-1; TRBD2 matches 13 bases. This CDR3 has 15 residues. V lost 5 bases and J lost 2; bases outside the gene matches: 2. The germline V gene has CDR1 SGHRS and CDR2 YFSETQ.

The rearrangement uses TRBV13 and TRBJ2-3, with a weak D call TRBD2 (6 bases). CDR1 is PRHDT and CDR2 is FYEKMQ in the germline V gene (reference sequence). Deletions cut 3 bases from V and 2 bases from J, with 18 bases between. The CDR3 runs to 17 residues. The CDR3 DNA reads TGTGCCAGCAGCTTCCCTTTGGTGGGGGGTACCACAGATACGCAGTATTTT. Translation: CASSFPLVGGTTDTQYF.

This clone has more than one count but fewer than ten. The chain links TRBV15 to TRBJ1-3; no firm D call. Between the trimmed V and J ends, which lost 8 bases and 0 bases, there was a span of 8 bases. Germline V CDR1 and CDR2: LNHNV, YYDKDF (reference sequence). CDR3 length: 13 amino acids. The CDR3 is CATGDYSGNTIYF. The CDR3 DNA is TGTGCCACCGGAGATTACTCTGGAAACACCATATATTTT.

V is TRBV11-1 and J is TRBJ1-1, with 9 positions matching TRBD1. This CDR3 comprises 14 residues. Germline CDR1 and CDR2: SGHAT and FQDESV (reference sequence). V gave up 5 bases and J gave up 6 bases; unmatched junction bases: 7. This CDR3 reads CASSKTGGGAEAFF. CDR3 sequence (DNA): TGTGCCAGCAGCAAGACAGGGGGTGGTGCTGAAGCTTTCTTT.

A single count supports this clone. The rearrangement uses TRBV28 and TRBJ2-1, with 9 bases fitting TRBD2. With V trimmed by 8 bases and J by 1 base, 3 bases remained unmatched. Germline V gives CDR1 MDHEN, CDR2 SYDVKM. The CDR3 totals 14 residues. CDR3 sequence: CASLAGGSYNEQFF. The CDR3 DNA reads as TGTGCCAGCCTGGCGGGAGGGTCCTACAATGAGCAGTTCTTC.

This clone has only a few counts. The V gene is TRBV12-5, the J gene TRBJ2-7, with D possibly matching TRBD1 (7 bases). Germline values: CDR1 LGHNT, CDR2 FRNRAP. The V and J ends lost 4 bases and 4 bases respectively, with 17 bases between them. This CDR3 has 15 amino acids. The CDR3 coding sequence is TGTGCTAGTGGTTCAGGAGGGGGCTTAGTATACGAGCAGTACTTC. Its translation: CASGSGGGLVYEQYF.

The gene calls are TRBV3-1 (or the pseudogene TRBV3-2) and TRBJ1-1; unclear D gene. V shed 3 bases and J shed 0 bases, with 8 bases lying between them. This CDR3 region has 14 residues. Germline V gene data show CDR1 as LGHDT and CDR2 as YNNKEL (reference sequence). The CDR3 DNA sequence: TGTGCCAGCAGCCAGGGTAACATGAACACTGAAGCTTTCTTT. It specifies CASSQGNMNTEAFF.

The rearrangement joins TRBV6-5 to TRBJ1-1; perhaps TRBD1 as D (6 bases). V lost 5 bases, J lost 3 bases, and 10 bases lay in between. Germline CDR1 MNHEY, CDR2 SVGAGI. This CDR3 region has 13 residues. The CDR3 DNA reads TGTGCCAGCAGTCTCGGGACACACACTGAAGCTTTCTTT. Protein sequence: CASSLGTHTEAFF.

The genes are TRBV6-5 and TRBJ2-7, with a possible D match to TRBD2 (5 bases). CDR1 and CDR2 (germline): MNHEY, SVGAGI. V lost 10 bases, J lost 3 bases, and 19 bases lay in between. The CDR3 totals 14 residues. This CDR3 reads CATGVGERIYEQYF. The CDR3 DNA reads as TGTGCCACCGGGGTGGGAGAGCGCATCTACGAGCAGTACTTC.

This clone has only a few counts. The chain has TRBV11-1 and TRBJ2-1; 9 positions match TRBD2. Germline lookup yields CDR1 SGHAT and CDR2 FQDESV (reference sequence). V lost 1 base, J lost 7 bases, and 5 bases stayed unmatched. The CDR3 is 15 amino acids. DNA for the CDR3: TGTGCCAGCAGCTTAGTTCGCGGGGGGGGGAATGAGCAGTTCTTC. Residues: CASSLVRGGGNEQFF.